This TCR beta chain comes out of a study of blood T cell repertoires in COVID-19. The V gene lost 6 bases and the J gene lost 7 bases, with 25 bases spanning the gap. CDR3 size: 16 residues. Germline V gene data show CDR1 as SGHKS and CDR2 as YYEKEE (reference sequence). This clone was counted once. Measured with immunoSEQ multiplex PCR; TCRdb has only the in-frame clones, and not every one. Of 270,000 or so clones in the sample, around 90% were seen once. V usage is TRBV5-5 and J usage is TRBJ1-2; TRBD1 is a possible D gene (5 bases). The sequenced sample consisted of peripheral blood. The sequence was collected from a woman between 40 and 55 years old who had recovered from COVID-19. The CDR3 DNA sequence: TGTGCCAGCAACTCCGGGGCACAGCACCTCGGGGGTGGCTACACCTTC. Its translation: CASNSGAQHLGGGYTF.